The clone carrying this TCR beta chain was counted once. Antigen: not known. Focal radiation plus CTLA-4 blockade with ipilimumab was given to patients with chemo-refractory metastatic non-small-cell lung cancer. Germline values: CDR1 SEHNR, CDR2 FQNEAQ (reference sequence). This CDR3 contains 15 residues. The junction had 4 bases not matched to a gene; V was cut back by 5 bases and J by 0 bases. The table came from immunoSEQ multiplex PCR; TCRdb's copy has only in-frame clones and leaves some out. The sample consists of 45,000 or so clones, about 72% of them appearing once. This sample is drawn from a study of radiotherapy plus CTLA-4 blockade in lung cancer. As for the study in general: Objective responses were documented in under 20% of patients, with disease control in about 28%. Study-level results: Tumor-derived TCR clones expanded in blood after radiotherapy plus ipilimumab. The best prediction of response reportedly came from early blood T cell clone dynamics, with interferon-beta.

The sequences come from peripheral blood, collected from a patient treated with radiotherapy plus ipilimumab. The chain recombines TRBV7-9 with TRBJ2-1; TRBD2 matches 7 bases. The sequence came from a human donor with non-small cell lung cancer who had stable disease on radiotherapy plus ipilimumab. The CDR3 nucleotides read TGTGCCAGCAGCGCAGCGGGGATCTCCTACAATGAGCAGTTCTTC. Translation: CASSAAGISYNEQFF.